Listed below are T cell receptor beta chains from one sample, sequenced in a study of cytomegalovirus exposure and HLA in healthy donors. Assay: immunoSEQ multiplex PCR; the TCRdb copy retains only in-frame clones and omits some. Of 150,000 to 200,000 clones in the sample, roughly 80% were seen once. Sequencing was done on a sample of PBMCs. These receptors all stem from a woman aged 25 to 45 in good health and CMV-seropositive. The CDR3 runs from the conserved cysteine through the conserved F or W. The D gene is left open where the match is weak. Clone size is shown for a subset of rows, as once, few, many or a class of expanded clone.

D	V	size	J	CDR3	DNA
-	TRBV2	-	TRBJ2-1	CASRLYRALDSEQFF	TGTGCCAGCAGATTATACAGGGCCCTCGATAGTGAGCAGTTCTTC
TRBD1	TRBV6-1	-	TRBJ2-7	CASSPQGTAPYEQYF	TGTGCCAGCAGCCCTCAGGGGACAGCTCCCTACGAGCAGTACTTC
-	TRBV6-5	-	TRBJ1-5	CASRSGGYNQPQHF	TGTGCCAGCAGGTCCGGGGGGTACAATCAGCCCCAGCATTTT
-	TRBV6-1	-	TRBJ1-2	CASSEAGTNYGYTF	TGTGCCAGCAGTGAAGCCGGGACTAACTATGGCTACACCTTC
TRBD1	TRBV27	-	TRBJ1-1	CASSPRTGGGTEAFF	TGTGCCAGCAGTCCGCGGACAGGGGGAGGCACTGAAGCTTTCTTT
TRBD1	TRBV6-5	-	TRBJ2-6	CASSLTGTGANVLTF	TGTGCCAGCAGCCTGACAGGGACTGGGGCCAACGTCCTGACTTTC
-	TRBV29-1	-	TRBJ1-2	CSVGGSYGYTF	TGCAGCGTTGGGGGCAGCTATGGCTACACCTTC
-	TRBV5-1	-	TRBJ2-6	CASSLTGHFSGANVLTF	TGCGCCAGCAGCTTGACAGGGCATTTTTCTGGGGCCAACGTCCTGACTTTC
-	TRBV11-2	-	TRBJ2-1	CASSLDPGADEQFF	TGTGCCAGCAGCTTAGATCCGGGAGCGGACGAGCAGTTCTTC
-	TRBV6-1	-	TRBJ1-4	CASSEGRVGEKLFF	TGTGCCAGCAGTGAAGGTAGAGTTGGTGAAAAACTGTTTTTT
TRBD1	TRBV5-5	once	TRBJ2-6	CASSLGETGMGSGANVLTF	TGTGCCAGCAGCTTGGGCGAGACAGGGATGGGCTCTGGGGCCAACGTCCTGACTTTC
TRBD1	TRBV2	-	TRBJ2-7	CASSEAGTGGEQYF	TGTGCCAGCAGTGAAGCAGGGACAGGGGGGGAGCAGTACTTC
TRBD1	TRBV5-6	-	TRBJ2-7	CASSLPGQTYEQYF	TGTGCCAGCAGCTTGCCGGGACAGACCTACGAGCAGTACTTC
TRBD1	TRBV7-9	few	TRBJ2-5	CASSQDFRDRGQETQYF	TGTGCCAGCAGCCAGGATTTCCGGGACAGGGGGCAAGAGACCCAGTACTTC
TRBD1	TRBV28	-	TRBJ2-7	CASSSPGQGFRRYEQYF	TGTGCCAGCAGCTCGCCGGGACAGGGTTTCCGGAGATACGAGCAGTACTTC
TRBD1	TRBV10-2	-	TRBJ1-1	CASRGTGTGRAFF	TGCGCCAGCAGGGGGACAGGGACCGGACGGGCTTTCTTT
-	TRBV7-9	-	TRBJ2-7	CASSLAFGGGSYEQYF	TGTGCCAGCAGCTTAGCGTTCGGGGGAGGCTCCTACGAGCAGTACTTC
-	TRBV11-2	-	TRBJ2-5	CASSLRGVWETQYF	TGTGCCAGCAGCTTACGTGGAGTTTGGGAGACCCAGTACTTC
-	TRBV7-2	few	TRBJ2-1	CASSPRAVPYNEQFF	TGTGCCAGCAGCCCCCGAGCGGTACCCTACAATGAGCAGTTCTTC
-	TRBV13	-	TRBJ2-1	CASSPPSGEPTYNEQFF	TGTGCCAGCAGCCCGCCTTCAGGGGAGCCTACCTACAATGAGCAGTTCTTC
TRBD1	TRBV28	-	TRBJ2-7	CASSYSGGKYEQYF	TGTGCCAGCAGTTATTCAGGGGGCAAGTACGAGCAGTACTTC
TRBD2	TRBV6-1	-	TRBJ2-5	CASSGGGSGQETQYF	TGTGCCAGCAGTGGGGGCGGGAGCGGCCAAGAGACCCAGTACTTC
TRBD1	TRBV2	-	TRBJ2-7	CASSSRDRGPYEQYF	TGTGCCAGCAGTTCCCGGGACAGGGGGCCCTACGAGCAGTACTTC
-	TRBV27	-	TRBJ2-2	CASSFSGRAPGELFF	TGTGCCAGCAGTTTTTCCGGTCGAGCCCCCGGGGAGCTGTTTTTT
-	TRBV5-6	-	TRBJ2-1	CASIIKESEQFF	TGTGCCAGCATCATCAAAGAGAGTGAGCAGTTCTTC
TRBD1	TRBV5-5	-	TRBJ1-4	CASSLSGTGYEKLFF	TGTGCCAGCAGCTTGTCCGGGACAGGTTATGAAAAACTGTTTTTT
TRBD2	TRBV19	-	TRBJ2-3	CATSPGGSADTQYF	TGTGCCACCTCCCCGGGAGGGAGCGCAGATACGCAGTATTTT
TRBD1	TRBV4-2	-	TRBJ2-7	CASSQVGSGTGSEQYF	TGTGCCAGCAGCCAAGTCGGTAGTGGGACAGGGAGCGAGCAGTACTTC
TRBD1	TRBV19	-	TRBJ1-4	CASSTGQGFREKLFF	TGTGCCAGTAGTACTGGACAGGGCTTTCGTGAAAAACTGTTTTTT
TRBD2	TRBV7-2	-	TRBJ2-3	CASSLGGSGLTDTQYF	TGTGCCAGCAGCTTAGGGGGTAGCGGGCTCACAGATACGCAGTATTTT
-	TRBV2	few	TRBJ1-2	CASSEAQALYGYTF	TGTGCCAGCAGTGAGGCGCAGGCCCTCTATGGCTACACCTTC
-	TRBV9	-	TRBJ1-1	CASSVGTKEMNTEAFF	TGTGCCAGCAGCGTGGGGACTAAAGAGATGAACACTGAAGCTTTCTTT
-	TRBV4-1	-	TRBJ2-1	CASSQEASASVLSYNEQFF	TGCGCCAGCAGCCAAGAAGCATCTGCTAGCGTACTTTCCTACAATGAGCAGTTCTTC
-	TRBV20-1	-	TRBJ1-1	CSARRNREAFF	TGCAGTGCTAGAAGAAACAGGGAAGCTTTCTTT
-	TRBV6-5	-	TRBJ1-2	CASRRTANYGYTF	TGTGCCAGTCGAAGGACAGCCAACTATGGCTACACCTTC
-	TRBV21-1	once	TRBJ1-1	CASLAAGQNTEAFF	TGTGCCAGTTTGGCCGCGGGGCAGAACACTGAAGCTTTCTTT
TRBD1	TRBV5-1	-	TRBJ2-2	CASSLGQGSRVTGELFF	TGCGCCAGCAGCCTCGGACAGGGCTCGCGCGTTACCGGGGAGCTGTTTTTT
TRBD1	TRBV7-3	-	TRBJ1-1	CASSLTPFDRGLSEAFF	TGTGCCAGCAGCTTAACCCCCTTTGACAGGGGTCTTTCTGAAGCTTTCTTT
-	TRBV19	once	TRBJ2-1	CASSSRDYNEQFF	TGTGCCAGTAGTTCTCGAGATTACAATGAGCAGTTCTTC
-	TRBV11-3	few	TRBJ2-2	CASSLFLAGYTGELFF	TGTGCCAGCAGCTTATTTTTGGCGGGGTACACCGGGGAGCTGTTTTTT
-	TRBV5-6	-	TRBJ1-2	CASSLGALGRTPYGYTF	TGTGCCAGCAGCTTGGGCGCTTTGGGGAGAACTCCGTATGGCTACACCTTC